The sequence of this T cell receptor (beta chain) was determined in a study of blood T cell repertoires in COVID-19. Overall study context: Some COVID-19 samples were acute and others convalescent; all came from the United States, Italy and Spain. In each case, the material was cDNA or gDNA derived from T cells, B-cell-depleted T cells, or PBMCs.

In the study's own analysis: By means of reference gene primer amplification, nucleated cell counts were estimated. Data came from immunoSEQ multiplex PCR; TCRdb stores just in-frame clones and leaves some out. The D gene and trimming were derived from the DNA, and the V and J assignments and clone size from that table. The sample holds about 260,000 clones, approximately 86% seen once. V was pared by 4 bases and J by 3 bases, with 3 bases of the junction left unmatched. The CDR3 length is 14 residues. CDR1 is SGHRS, CDR2 YFSETQ, per germline. The sequence was obtained from a woman aged 50 to 60 who had recovered from COVID-19. The chain combines TRBV5-1 with TRBJ2-5, with 10 bases that match TRBD2. What was sequenced was peripheral blood. CDR3 in amino acids: CASSISGGKETQYF. In nucleotides, the CDR3 is TGCGCCAGCAGCATTAGCGGGGGGAAAGAGACCCAGTACTTC.